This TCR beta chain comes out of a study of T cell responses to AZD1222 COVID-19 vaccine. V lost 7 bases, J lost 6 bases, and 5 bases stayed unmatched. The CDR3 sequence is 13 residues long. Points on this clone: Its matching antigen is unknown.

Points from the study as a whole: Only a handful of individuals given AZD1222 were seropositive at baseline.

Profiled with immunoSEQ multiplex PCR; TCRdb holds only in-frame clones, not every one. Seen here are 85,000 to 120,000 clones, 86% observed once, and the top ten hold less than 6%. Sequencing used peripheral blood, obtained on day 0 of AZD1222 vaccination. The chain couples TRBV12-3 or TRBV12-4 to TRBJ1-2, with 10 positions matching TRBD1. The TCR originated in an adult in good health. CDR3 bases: TGTGCCAGCATTAGACAGGGGGCACATGGCTACACCTTC. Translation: CASIRQGAHGYTF.